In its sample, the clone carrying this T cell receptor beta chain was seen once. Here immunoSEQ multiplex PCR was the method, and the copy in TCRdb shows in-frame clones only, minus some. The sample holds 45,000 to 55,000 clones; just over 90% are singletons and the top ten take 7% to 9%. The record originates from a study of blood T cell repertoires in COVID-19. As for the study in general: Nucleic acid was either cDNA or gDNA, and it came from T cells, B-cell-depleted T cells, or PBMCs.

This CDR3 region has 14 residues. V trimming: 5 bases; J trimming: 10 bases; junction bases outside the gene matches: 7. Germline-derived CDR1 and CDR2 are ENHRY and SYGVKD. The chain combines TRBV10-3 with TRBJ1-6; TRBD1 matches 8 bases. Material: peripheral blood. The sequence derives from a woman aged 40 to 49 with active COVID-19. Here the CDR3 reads CAISPGQGVSPLHF. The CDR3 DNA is TGTGCCATCAGTCCCGGACAGGGAGTCTCACCCCTCCACTTT.